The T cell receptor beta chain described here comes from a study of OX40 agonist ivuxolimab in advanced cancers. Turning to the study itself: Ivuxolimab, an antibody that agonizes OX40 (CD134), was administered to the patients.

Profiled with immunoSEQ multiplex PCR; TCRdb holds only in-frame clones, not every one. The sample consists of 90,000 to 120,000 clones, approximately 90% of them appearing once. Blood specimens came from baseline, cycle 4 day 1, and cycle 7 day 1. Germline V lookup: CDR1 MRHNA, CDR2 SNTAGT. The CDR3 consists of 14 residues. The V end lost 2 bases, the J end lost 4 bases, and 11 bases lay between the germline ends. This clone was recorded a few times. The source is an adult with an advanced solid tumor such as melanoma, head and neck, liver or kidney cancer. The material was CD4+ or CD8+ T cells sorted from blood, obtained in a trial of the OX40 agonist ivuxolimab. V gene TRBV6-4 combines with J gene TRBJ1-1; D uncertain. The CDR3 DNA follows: TGTGCCAGCAGTGACAGCGACGCGGGCACTGAAGCTTTCTTT. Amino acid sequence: CASSDSDAGTEAFF.